Detailed here is one TCR beta chain. Its antigen is unidentified. This sample was taken from a study of cytomegalovirus exposure and HLA in healthy donors. Study observations and caveats: Reportedly, diagnosis of cytomegalovirus status by the classifier showed high specificity and sensitivity. A later analysis reportedly found that, within productive TCRs, an Asian-associated ancestry cluster had fewer N-insertions than the mean observed across the roughly 700 donors.

The primer mix had 60 Vbeta and 13 Jbeta primers. Only in-frame clones appear in the TCRdb table, and some are missing; sequencing was by immunoSEQ multiplex PCR. The sample holds over 95,000 clones; about 83% are singletons and the top ten take 2% to 3%. The CDR3 has 19 residues. The sequence was obtained from a female donor in good health and CMV-seronegative. The sequenced material came from PBMCs. The V gene is TRBV21-1, the J gene TRBJ1-5; the D segment call TRBD1 is taken from the table without a DNA check. TRBV21-1 is reported as a pseudogene. The CDR3 is CASSTHRDTYRISNQPQHF. The CDR3 coding sequence is TGTGCCAGCAGCACACACAGGGATACATACCGGATTAGCAATCAGCCCCAGCATTTT.